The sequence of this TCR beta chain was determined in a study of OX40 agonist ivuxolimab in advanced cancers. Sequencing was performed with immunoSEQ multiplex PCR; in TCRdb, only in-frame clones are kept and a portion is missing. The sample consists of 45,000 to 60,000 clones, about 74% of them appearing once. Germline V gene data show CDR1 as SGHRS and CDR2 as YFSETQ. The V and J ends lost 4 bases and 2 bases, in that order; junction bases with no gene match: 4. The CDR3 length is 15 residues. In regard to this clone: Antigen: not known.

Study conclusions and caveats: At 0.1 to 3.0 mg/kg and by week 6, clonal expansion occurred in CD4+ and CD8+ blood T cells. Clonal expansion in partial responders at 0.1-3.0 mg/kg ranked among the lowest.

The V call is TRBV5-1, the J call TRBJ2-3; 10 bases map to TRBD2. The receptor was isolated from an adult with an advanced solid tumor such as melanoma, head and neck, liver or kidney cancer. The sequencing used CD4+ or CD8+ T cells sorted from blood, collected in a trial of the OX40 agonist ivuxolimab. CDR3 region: CASSATSGNTDTQYF. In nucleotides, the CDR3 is TGCGCCAGCAGCGCTACTAGCGGGAACACAGATACGCAGTATTTT. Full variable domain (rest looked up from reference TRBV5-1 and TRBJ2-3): KAGVTQTPRYLIKTRGQQVTLSCSPISGHRSVSWYQQTPGQGLQFLFEYFSETQRNKGNFPGRFSGRQFSNSRSEMNVSTLELGDSALYLCASSATSGNTDTQYFGPGTRLTVL.